This T cell receptor beta chain is from a study of cytomegalovirus exposure and HLA in healthy donors. General study findings and limits: Specific recognition of CMV antigens was confirmed in vitro for three chains (all CMV-associated).

This clone occurred once. Its target is unknown. The CDR3 is 16 amino acids. Looked up from germline, CDR1 is ENHRY and CDR2 is SYGVKD. V lost 6 bases, J lost 4 bases, and 11 bases stayed unmatched. TCRdb keeps only in-frame clones here, not all; method: immunoSEQ multiplex PCR. The repertoire holds about 110,000 clones, with roughly nine tenths as singletons. The material sequenced was PBMCs. The V call is TRBV10-3, the J call TRBJ2-3, with 9 positions matching TRBD2. The clonotype was recovered from a woman between 18 and 29 years old in good health and CMV-seropositive. The CDR3 is CAIRPSGGGAADTQYF. DNA of the CDR3: TGTGCCATCAGGCCGTCGGGCGGGGGGGCCGCAGATACGCAGTATTTT.